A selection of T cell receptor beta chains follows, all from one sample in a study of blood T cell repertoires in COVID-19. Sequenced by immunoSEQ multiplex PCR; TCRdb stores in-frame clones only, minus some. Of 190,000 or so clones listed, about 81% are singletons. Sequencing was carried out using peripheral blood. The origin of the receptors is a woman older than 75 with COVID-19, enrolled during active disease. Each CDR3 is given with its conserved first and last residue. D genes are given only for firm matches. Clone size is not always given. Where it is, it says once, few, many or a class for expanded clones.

CDR3nt: TGTGCCAGCATGGACTTCACCGGGGAGCTGTTTTTT
CDR3aa: CASMDFTGELFF
d_gene: .
v_gene: TRBV6-5
abundance: few
j_gene: TRBJ2-2

CDR3nt: TGTGCCAGCAGCCCCGGGACAGGGGGCTCTGGAAACACCATATATTTT
CDR3aa: CASSPGTGGSGNTIYF
d_gene: TRBD1
v_gene: TRBV7-6
abundance: .
j_gene: TRBJ1-3

CDR3nt: TGCGCCAGCAGCTTGGCCACAGGGGGCTACTATGGCTACACCTTC
CDR3aa: CASSLATGGYYGYTF
d_gene: TRBD1
v_gene: TRBV5-1
abundance: .
j_gene: TRBJ1-2

CDR3nt: TGTGCCAGCAGTTTCACTAGCGGGGTATCCTACAATGAGCAGTTCTTC
CDR3aa: CASSFTSGVSYNEQFF
d_gene: TRBD2
v_gene: TRBV14
abundance: .
j_gene: TRBJ2-1

CDR3nt: TGTGCCAGCAGTTTTTTGTCGGGGAGCTACGAGCAGTACTTC
CDR3aa: CASSFLSGSYEQYF
d_gene: .
v_gene: TRBV28
abundance: once
j_gene: TRBJ2-7

CDR3nt: TGTGCCAGCAGCTGGGCAACAGATACGCAGTATTTT
CDR3aa: CASSWATDTQYF
d_gene: .
v_gene: TRBV5-4
abundance: .
j_gene: TRBJ2-3

CDR3nt: TGCGCCAGCAGCTTGAAGGGGACAGGGATGAGAACCGCGAACACCGGGGAGCTGTTTTTT
CDR3aa: CASSLKGTGMRTANTGELFF
d_gene: TRBD1
v_gene: TRBV5-1
abundance: .
j_gene: TRBJ2-2

CDR3nt: TGTGCCAGCAGCCTCGGGACTAGCGCCTACGAGCAGTACTTC
CDR3aa: CASSLGTSAYEQYF
d_gene: TRBD2
v_gene: TRBV7-2
abundance: few
j_gene: TRBJ2-7

CDR3nt: TGTGCCAGCAGCTTGTTTCCCAGGGACACTGAAGCTTTCTTT
CDR3aa: CASSLFPRDTEAFF
d_gene: .
v_gene: TRBV7-2
abundance: .
j_gene: TRBJ1-1

CDR3nt: TGTGCCAGCAGCTTAGGGGAGGGCAGGGTGGAATCCTATAATTCACCCCTCCACTTT
CDR3aa: CASSLGEGRVESYNSPLHF
d_gene: .
v_gene: TRBV7-8
abundance: .
j_gene: TRBJ1-6

CDR3nt: TGCGCCAGCAGCCAAGATCGCACGGTATACACTGAAGCTTTCTTT
CDR3aa: CASSQDRTVYTEAFF
d_gene: .
v_gene: TRBV4-1
abundance: .
j_gene: TRBJ1-1

CDR3nt: TGTGCCAGCAGTCCGGGGGGGGGCGAGACCCAGTACTTC
CDR3aa: CASSPGGGETQYF
d_gene: TRBD2
v_gene: TRBV2
abundance: .
j_gene: TRBJ2-5

CDR3nt: TGTGCCAGCAGCCAAGCCGGCAGGGCTCGCTACAATGAGCAGTTCTTC
CDR3aa: CASSQAGRARYNEQFF
d_gene: .
v_gene: TRBV4-2
abundance: many
j_gene: TRBJ2-1

CDR3nt: TGTGCCAGCAGCAGCGGCGGGACTAGCGGGGGGCGCGCCAGCACAGATACGCAGTATTTT
CDR3aa: CASSSGGTSGGRASTDTQYF
d_gene: TRBD2
v_gene: TRBV11-3
abundance: .
j_gene: TRBJ2-3

CDR3nt: TGCGCCAGCACTTGGGGGGGGACCACCGGGGAGCTGTTTTTT
CDR3aa: CASTWGGTTGELFF
d_gene: TRBD2
v_gene: TRBV4-1
abundance: .
j_gene: TRBJ2-2

CDR3nt: TGTGCCAGCAGGAGTGGCGGCACCGGGGAGCTGTTTTTT
CDR3aa: CASRSGGTGELFF
d_gene: .
v_gene: TRBV6-4
abundance: .
j_gene: TRBJ2-2

CDR3nt: TGTGCCATCAGTGGGGGACAGGGGGCATGGCAGCCCCAGCATTTT
CDR3aa: CAISGGQGAWQPQHF
d_gene: TRBD1
v_gene: TRBV10-3
abundance: .
j_gene: TRBJ1-5

CDR3nt: TGTGCCAGCAGCCCTGGCAGACTAGCGGGGGGTTTGGGAGAGACCCAGTACTTC
CDR3aa: CASSPGRLAGGLGETQYF
d_gene: TRBD2
v_gene: TRBV7-7
abundance: .
j_gene: TRBJ2-5

CDR3nt: TGTGCCAGCAGCTTAGAGGGACAGGGGGGGAGCACTGAAGCTTTCTTT
CDR3aa: CASSLEGQGGSTEAFF
d_gene: TRBD1
v_gene: TRBV7-8
abundance: .
j_gene: TRBJ1-1

CDR3nt: TGCAGCGTTGGACAGTACACCGGGGAGCTGTTTTTT
CDR3aa: CSVGQYTGELFF
d_gene: .
v_gene: TRBV29-1
abundance: .
j_gene: TRBJ2-2

CDR3nt: TGTGCCAGCAGCAGCGATCTAGCGGCCGCCGGAGATACGCAGTATTTT
CDR3aa: CASSSDLAAAGDTQYF
d_gene: .
v_gene: TRBV21-1
abundance: once
j_gene: TRBJ2-3

CDR3nt: TGCAGTGCTGCGAGCGAGAATGAGCAGTTCTTC
CDR3aa: CSAASENEQFF
d_gene: .
v_gene: TRBV20-1
abundance: few
j_gene: TRBJ2-1

CDR3nt: TGCGCCAGCAGCCAAGATTCCAGGGGGTCTTGGAATGAGCAGTTCTTC
CDR3aa: CASSQDSRGSWNEQFF
d_gene: TRBD1
v_gene: TRBV4-1
abundance: .
j_gene: TRBJ2-1

CDR3nt: TGTGCCAGTAGTCAAAGACAGGGCTACGGCTACACCTTC
CDR3aa: CASSQRQGYGYTF
d_gene: TRBD1
v_gene: TRBV19
abundance: many
j_gene: TRBJ1-2

CDR3nt: TGTGCCATCAGTGATTCGGGTACTGAAGCTTTCTTT
CDR3aa: CAISDSGTEAFF
d_gene: .
v_gene: TRBV10-3
abundance: .
j_gene: TRBJ1-1

CDR3nt: TGTGCCAGCTCCCTGACTTTCACCACTGAAGCTTTCTTT
CDR3aa: CASSLTFTTEAFF
d_gene: .
v_gene: TRBV11-1
abundance: once
j_gene: TRBJ1-1

CDR3nt: TGTGCCAGCAGTTTATATGGGGTCCGGGATTATGGCTACACCTTC
CDR3aa: CASSLYGVRDYGYTF
d_gene: .
v_gene: TRBV27
abundance: .
j_gene: TRBJ1-2

CDR3nt: TGTGCCAGTAGTATTGGACTAGCGGGACTCGAGCAGTACTTC
CDR3aa: CASSIGLAGLEQYF
d_gene: TRBD2
v_gene: TRBV19
abundance: .
j_gene: TRBJ2-7

CDR3nt: TGTGCCAGCAGCCCAAGGACTGGAACCGGGGAGCTGTTTTTT
CDR3aa: CASSPRTGTGELFF
d_gene: .
v_gene: TRBV7-2
abundance: .
j_gene: TRBJ2-2

CDR3nt: TGTGCCAGCAGTTACGGGGGCGACACCGGGGAGCTGTTTTTT
CDR3aa: CASSYGGDTGELFF
d_gene: .
v_gene: TRBV6-5
abundance: .
j_gene: TRBJ2-2

CDR3nt: TGTGCCAGCAGTGAAGTCTTGGTAGGAGGTCGGGAGCAGTACTTC
CDR3aa: CASSEVLVGGREQYF
d_gene: .
v_gene: TRBV6-1
abundance: .
j_gene: TRBJ2-7

CDR3nt: TGTGCCAGCAGCCTCGGGACTAGACTATACAATGAGCAGTTCTTC
CDR3aa: CASSLGTRLYNEQFF
d_gene: TRBD2
v_gene: TRBV3-1/TRBV3-2
abundance: .
j_gene: TRBJ2-1